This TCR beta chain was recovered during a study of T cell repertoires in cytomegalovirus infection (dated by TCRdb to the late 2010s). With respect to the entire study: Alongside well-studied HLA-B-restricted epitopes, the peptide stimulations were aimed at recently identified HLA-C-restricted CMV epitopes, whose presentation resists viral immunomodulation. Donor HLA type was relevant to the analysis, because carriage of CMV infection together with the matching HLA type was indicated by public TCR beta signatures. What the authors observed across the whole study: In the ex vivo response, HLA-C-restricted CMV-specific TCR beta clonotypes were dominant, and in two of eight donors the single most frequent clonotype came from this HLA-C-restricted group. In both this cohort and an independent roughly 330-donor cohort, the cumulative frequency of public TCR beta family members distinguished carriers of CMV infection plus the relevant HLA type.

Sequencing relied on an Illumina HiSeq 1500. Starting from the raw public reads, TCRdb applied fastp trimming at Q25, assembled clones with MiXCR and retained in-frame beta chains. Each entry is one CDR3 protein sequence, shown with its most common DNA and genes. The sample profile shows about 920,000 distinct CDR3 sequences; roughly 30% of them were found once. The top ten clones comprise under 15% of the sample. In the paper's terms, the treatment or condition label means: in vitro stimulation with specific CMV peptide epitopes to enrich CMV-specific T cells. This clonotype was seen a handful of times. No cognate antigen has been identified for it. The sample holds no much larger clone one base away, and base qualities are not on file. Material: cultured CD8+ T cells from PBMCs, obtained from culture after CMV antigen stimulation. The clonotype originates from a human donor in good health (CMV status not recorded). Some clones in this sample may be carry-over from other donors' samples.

The CDR3: CASSGTKWTGTSYEQYV. The sequenced DNA: TGTGCCAGCAGTGGAACTAAATGGACAGGTACATCCTACGAGCAGTACGTC. The chain is encoded by TRBV6-1 joined to TRBJ2-7, with TRBD1 matching 7 junction bases. As encoded in the germline V gene, CDR1 is MNHNS while CDR2 is SASEGT. V ends up 4 bases short and J 1 base short, with an unmatched junction base count of 13. Including cysteine and valine, the CDR3 has 17 amino acids. Of all the DNA, just the CDR3 is kept, 51 bases in frame from base 1.